The 19 T cell receptor beta chains below all came from one sample that was sequenced in a study of PD-L1 blockade in urothelial cancer. Here immunoSEQ multiplex PCR was the method, and the copy in TCRdb shows in-frame clones only, minus some. The sample lists under 100,000 clones; around 76% were seen once. This sample comprised PBMCs, obtained around atezolizumab (anti-PD-L1) treatment. These receptors came from a man in his sixties or seventies with urothelial cancer.

The genes are TRBV11-2 and TRBJ2-7, with 7 bases that match TRBD2. The germline V gene has CDR1 SGHAT and CDR2 FQNNGV. V gave up 6 bases and J gave up 2 bases; unmatched junction bases: 7. There are 14 residues in the CDR3. The CDR3 DNA reads as TGTGCCAGCAGTTGGGGACTACCAGCCTACGAGCAGTACTTC. It yields the protein CASSWGLPAYEQYF.

There are many counts of this clone. CDR3 sequence reads: CASSPSGNTGELFF. CDR3 nucleotide sequence: TGTGCCAGCAGCCCAAGCGGGAACACCGGGGAGCTGTTTTTT. The rearrangement uses TRBV7-2 and TRBJ2-2, with D possibly TRBD2 on 5 matching bases. Trimming removed 5 bases from V and 1 base from J, with 8 bases in between. From germline, CDR1 is SGHTA and CDR2 FQGNSA. The CDR3 loop spans 14 amino acids.

This rearrangement joins TRBV5-1 to TRBJ1-2, with 8 bases lining up with TRBD1. This CDR3 comprises 17 residues. Germline assignment: CDR1 SGHRS and CDR2 YFSETQ. The J segment lost 4 bases and the V segment lost 3 bases, leaving 14 bases of the junction unmatched. This CDR3 reads CASSSPPGQETLYGYTF. Here the CDR3 DNA reads TGCGCCAGCAGCTCGCCTCCGGGACAGGAGACTCTCTATGGCTACACCTTC.

This chain links TRBV27 with TRBJ2-7, with a tentative D call TRBD1 (6 bases). CDR3 length: 13 amino acids. Germline V gives CDR1 MNHEY, CDR2 SMNVEV (reference sequence). The V end was cut by 5 bases, the J end by 2 bases, with 10 bases between. The CDR3 region is CASSPSGAYEQYF. The DNA for the CDR3 is TGTGCCAGCAGTCCGTCAGGGGCCTACGAGCAGTACTTC.

This clone was found a few times. The chain has TRBV18 and TRBJ1-4; maybe TRBD1 (6 bases). The CDR3 contains 15 residues. V was clipped by 4 bases and J by 4 bases, with 13 bases between them. Germline CDR1 KGHSH, CDR2 LQKENI. The chain's CDR3 is CASSLTDSHNEKLFF. CDR3 DNA sequence: TGTGCCAGCTCACTCACGGACAGCCATAATGAAAAACTGTTTTTT.

The chain carries TRBV6-1 and TRBJ2-3, with 10 bases identical to TRBD1. J gave up 0 bases and V 3 bases, and 3 bases lay outside the gene matches. From germline, CDR1 is MNHNS and CDR2 SASEGT. The CDR3 length is 16 residues. The CDR3 here is CASSEDRGTSTDTQYF. The CDR3 DNA reads TGTGCCAGCAGTGAGGACAGGGGGACTAGCACAGATACGCAGTATTTT.

The chain couples TRBV2 to TRBJ1-1; no clear D. This CDR3 contains 17 residues. Trimming cost V 3 bases and J 0 bases, with 17 bases left between them. Germline lookup yields CDR1 SNHLY and CDR2 FYNNEI. The CDR3 DNA reads as TGTGCCAGCAGTGATGGGCAGCCCTTCAAGATGAACACTGAAGCTTTCTTT. Encoded protein: CASSDGQPFKMNTEAFF.

CDR3 amino acids: CASSVPRGSTEAFF. CDR3 bases: TGTGCCAGCAGTGTACCTCGGGGTAGCACTGAAGCTTTCTTT. V usage is TRBV6-1 and J usage is TRBJ1-1; D remains ambiguous. V was cut by 4 bases and J by 4 bases, with 13 bases left in between. The CDR3 extends over 14 amino acids. Germline loops: CDR1 MNHNS, CDR2 SASEGT.

The chain couples TRBV5-5 to TRBJ2-2; a weak D match, TRBD1 (7 bases). The CDR3 is made up of 15 amino acids. V was cut by 5 bases and J by 6 bases, with 17 bases left in between. Germline V gene data show CDR1 as SGHKS and CDR2 as YYEKEE (reference sequence). DNA for the CDR3: TGTGCCAGCAGGGAGGGGGCTACGTTATCCGGGGAGCTGTTTTTT. It is translated as CASREGATLSGELFF.

This chain connects TRBV5-1 to TRBJ2-5, with 8 bases fitting TRBD2. With 1 base clipped from V and 2 bases from J, the junction kept 13 bases outside the gene matches. Germline CDR1 SGHRS, CDR2 YFSETQ. The CDR3 has 18 residues. The CDR3 here is CASSLSSLGGGFQETQYF. DNA of the CDR3: TGCGCCAGCAGCTTGTCATCTCTCGGGGGGGGCTTTCAAGAGACCCAGTACTTC.

J is TRBJ2-5 and V is TRBV29-1, with a weak D call TRBD1 (6 bases). Trimming pared 4 bases from V and 2 bases from J, leaving 11 bases between. CDR1 is SQVTM and CDR2 is ANQGSEA in the germline V gene. The CDR3 length is 13 residues. CDR3 sequence (DNA): TGCAGCGTTGCAAAGAGGGGGCAAGAGACCCAGTACTTC. This codes for CSVAKRGQETQYF. Full variable domain (outside the CDR3, taken from reference TRBV29-1 and TRBJ2-5): SAVISQKPSRDICQRGTSLTIQCQVDSQVTMMFWYRQQPGQSLTLIATANQGSEATYESGFVIDKFPISRPNLTFSTLTVSNMSPEDSSIYLCSVAKRGQETQYFGPGTRLLVL.

This chain connects TRBV5-1 to TRBJ1-1; 7 nucleotides align to TRBD1. Per the germline V gene, CDR1 is SGHRS and CDR2 is YFSETQ. The CDR3 spans 15 residues. Trimming took 4 bases from V and 0 from J; bases not matched to a gene: 6. The CDR3 is CASSPGQPMNTEAFF. The CDR3, as DNA: TGCGCCAGCAGCCCGGGACAGCCAATGAACACTGAAGCTTTCTTT.

The chain recombines TRBV13 with TRBJ1-3, with D unclear. The V gene's germline CDR1 is PRHDT and CDR2 FYEKMQ (reference sequence). With 0 bases removed from V and 0 bases from J, the gap between germline ends came to 12 bases. The CDR3 is made up of 17 amino acids. This chain's CDR3 is CASSLGYGRSSGNTIYF. The DNA of the CDR3 is TGTGCCAGCAGCTTAGGGTATGGCAGGTCCTCTGGAAACACCATATATTTT. The variable domain in full, with the rest retrieved from reference TRBV13 and TRBJ1-3, is AAGVIQSPRHLIKEKRETATLKCYPIPRHDTVYWYQQGPGQDPQFLISFYEKMQSDKGSIPDRFSAQQFSDYHSELNMSSLELGDSALYFCASSLGYGRSSGNTIYFGEGSWLTVV.

This chain connects TRBV5-6 to TRBJ2-5, with a weak D call TRBD2 (5 bases). Per germline, CDR1 SGHDT and CDR2 YYEEEE. This CDR3 spans 12 amino acids. Deletions cut 4 bases from V and 5 bases from J, with 9 bases between. CDR3 bases: TGTGCCAGCAGCGGCGGGCCGGAGACCCAGTACTTC. Amino acid sequence: CASSGGPETQYF.

This rearrangement joins TRBV5-1 to TRBJ1-2; D not resolved. From germline, CDR1 is SGHRS and CDR2 YFSETQ. This CDR3 is 15 amino acids long. V shed 4 bases and J shed 2 bases, with 15 bases lying between them. CDR3 DNA sequence: TGCGCCAGCAGCATGACTGCTGACTACAACTATGGCTACACCTTC. Translation gives CASSMTADYNYGYTF.

The chain joins TRBV5-1 to TRBJ2-7; 10 bases are shared with TRBD1. V was clipped by 4 bases and J by 4 bases; unmatched bases: 8. The CDR3 contains 15 residues. The germline V gene has CDR1 SGHRS and CDR2 YFSETQ. CDR3 sequence: CASSRGDRGLYEQYF. The CDR3 DNA follows: TGCGCCAGCAGCCGGGGGGACAGGGGTTTGTACGAGCAGTACTTC.

The sample holds one count of this clone. The chain employs TRBV5-1 and TRBJ2-2; TRBD1 matches at 10 bases. Germline CDR1 is SGHRS and CDR2 is YFSETQ. After removal of 4 bases from V and 5 bases from J, the junction contained 5 bases not matched to a gene. The CDR3 consists of 15 residues. This CDR3 is CASSPRTGGTGELFF. As DNA, the CDR3 is TGCGCCAGCAGCCCTCGGACAGGGGGGACCGGGGAGCTGTTTTTT. Full variable domain (outside the CDR3, taken from reference TRBV5-1 and TRBJ2-2): KAGVTQTPRYLIKTRGQQVTLSCSPISGHRSVSWYQQTPGQGLQFLFEYFSETQRNKGNFPGRFSGRQFSNSRSEMNVSTLELGDSALYLCASSPRTGGTGELFFGEGSRLTVL.

The V and J genes are TRBV9 and TRBJ2-7, with 11 bases identical to TRBD2. This CDR3 comprises 16 residues. From germline, CDR1 is SGDLS and CDR2 YYNGEE. V was clipped by 0 bases and J by 1 base; unmatched bases: 3. In DNA form, the CDR3 reads TGTGCCAGCAGCGTAGCGGGGACTAGCGGATCCTACGAGCAGTACTTC. Translated, it gives CASSVAGTSGSYEQYF.

The chain uses TRBV30 and TRBJ2-5; D perhaps matches TRBD2 (6 bases). CDR3 length: 13 residues. Trimming pared 0 bases from V and 4 bases from J, leaving 9 bases between. CDR1 GTSNPN and CDR2 SVGIG come from the germline V gene (reference sequence). CDR3 nucleotides: TGTGCCTGGAGTGTAACTAGCTTAGAGACCCAGTACTTC. It specifies CAWSVTSLETQYF.